This is a list of T cell receptor beta chains from one sample in a study of blood T cell repertoires in COVID-19. Clones were read by immunoSEQ multiplex PCR, and TCRdb kept only the in-frame ones, dropping some. In the table there are 40,000 or so clones, 75% to 90% of which are singletons. The sample consisted of peripheral blood. The receptors were sampled from a man aged 25-45 years with active or convalescent COVID-19. Both conserved end residues are part of each CDR3. Each record gives: J gene, V gene, clone size, D gene, CDR3 DNA, CDR3 protein. A D gene is named only where the DNA matches it firmly. Clone size is stated in some rows and not others, as once, few, many or a class when expanded.

>TRBJ1-1|TRBV10-3|.|TRBD1
TGTGCCATCAGCCTAAGGGGGCTGGACACTGAAGCTTTCTTT
CAISLRGLDTEAFF
>TRBJ2-1|TRBV19|.|TRBD2
TGTGCCAGTAGTAAAGGGACTAGCAGGCCCTCCTACAATGAGCAGTTCTTC
CASSKGTSRPSYNEQFF
>TRBJ2-2|TRBV6-5|.|TRBD1
TGTGCCAGCAGTTACCCCATAGGGGGCGGCACCGGGGAGCTGTTTTTT
CASSYPIGGGTGELFF
>TRBJ1-3|TRBV20-1|.|.
TGCAGTGCTAGTCAGGGTGCTGGAAACACCATATATTTT
CSASQGAGNTIYF
>TRBJ2-6|TRBV2|.|.
TGTGCCAGCAGTGATGAATCGGGCTCTGGGGCCAACGTCCTGACTTTC
CASSDESGSGANVLTF
>TRBJ2-5|TRBV7-9|once|.
TGTGCCAGCAGCCCCCGGGACAGCGGGGAGACCCAGTACTTC
CASSPRDSGETQYF
>TRBJ1-2|TRBV14|.|TRBD1
TGTGCCAGCAGCCATTCAGGGGGTGGCTACACCTTC
CASSHSGGGYTF
>TRBJ2-5|TRBV10-1|.|.
TGCGCCAGCAGCCGGGACACTATCCAAGAGACCCAGTACTTC
CASSRDTIQETQYF
>TRBJ2-3|TRBV5-5|.|.
TGTGCCAGCAGCTTGTGGTCCTACCACACAGATACGCAGTATTTT
CASSLWSYHTDTQYF
>TRBJ1-2|TRBV5-5|.|TRBD1
TGTGCCAGCAGCCTTGCATTCATAGGACAGGGTTTGGGTGGCTACACCTTC
CASSLAFIGQGLGGYTF
>TRBJ2-5|TRBV3-1/TRBV3-2|once|TRBD2
TGTGCCAGCAGCCAAGGTTCCCGGGGGGGATTAAAGGGTTCTGGGGAGACCCAGTACTTC
CASSQGSRGGLKGSGETQYF
>TRBJ1-3|TRBV18|.|.
TGTGCCAGCTCACCCCTAGCCGAGTCTGGAAACACCATATATTTT
CASSPLAESGNTIYF
>TRBJ1-2|TRBV6-5|.|.
TGTGCCAGCAGTCGGACTGACTATGGCTACACCTTC
CASSRTDYGYTF
>TRBJ2-3|TRBV6-5|once|.
TGTGCCAGCAGTTACTCGAGAGGCGGTTGGGTAAGGTTT
CASSYSRGGWVRF
>TRBJ1-2|TRBV6-5|.|TRBD1
TGTGCCAGCAGTACAGGGGCGACCTATGGCTACACCTTC
CASSTGATYGYTF
>TRBJ1-4|TRBV3-1/TRBV3-2|.|.
TGTGCCAGCAGCCAAGACAGTAAAAAACTGTTTTTT
CASSQDSKKLFF
>TRBJ1-2|TRBV3-1/TRBV3-2|.|.
TGTGCCAGCAGCCAAGATGCCGCAGGGTTGAACTATGGCTACACCTTC
CASSQDAAGLNYGYTF
>TRBJ2-7|TRBV4-2|.|.
TGTGCCAGCAGCCAAGAGGACACCCCCTCCTACGAGCAGTACTTC
CASSQEDTPSYEQYF
>TRBJ1-1|TRBV24-1|.|.
TGTGCCACCAGTGACCCTGGACATCCGAACACTGAAGCTTTCTTT
CATSDPGHPNTEAFF
>TRBJ1-2|TRBV12-3/TRBV12-4|.|.
TGTGCCAGCAGCCTCCGAGGTGGCTACACCTTC
CASSLRGGYTF
>TRBJ2-7|TRBV7-3|.|.
TGTGCCAGCAGCTTATTTCGGGGCTACGAGCAGTACTTC
CASSLFRGYEQYF
>TRBJ2-5|TRBV25-1|.|TRBD2
TGTGCCAGCAGTGACGGGAGCGGGAGACCCCAAGAGACCCAGTACTTC
CASSDGSGRPQETQYF
>TRBJ2-5|TRBV5-1|.|TRBD2
TGCGCCAGCACTGCCGGCGGGGGGCTGGAGACCCAGTACTTC
CASTAGGGLETQYF
>TRBJ1-4|TRBV7-6|once|.
TGTGCCAGCAGCTTAACCAATCCGGGACAACACGAAAAACTGTTTTTT
CASSLTNPGQHEKLFF
>TRBJ2-2|TRBV5-4|.|.
TGTGCCAGCAGCTTCGGGGGACTGAACACCGGGGAGCTGTTTTTT
CASSFGGLNTGELFF
>TRBJ1-4|TRBV15|.|TRBD1
TGTGCCACCAGCAGATTCGCCGGGACAGGGAATGAAAAACTGTTTTTT
CATSRFAGTGNEKLFF
>TRBJ1-3|TRBV4-1|.|.
TGCGCCAGCAGCCAAGACTTGAGCTCTGGAAACACCATATATTTT
CASSQDLSSGNTIYF
>TRBJ1-1|TRBV7-8|.|.
TGTGCCAGCAGCTTAGCTCCCCAGGTGTATTTGAACACTGAAGCTTTCTTT
CASSLAPQVYLNTEAFF